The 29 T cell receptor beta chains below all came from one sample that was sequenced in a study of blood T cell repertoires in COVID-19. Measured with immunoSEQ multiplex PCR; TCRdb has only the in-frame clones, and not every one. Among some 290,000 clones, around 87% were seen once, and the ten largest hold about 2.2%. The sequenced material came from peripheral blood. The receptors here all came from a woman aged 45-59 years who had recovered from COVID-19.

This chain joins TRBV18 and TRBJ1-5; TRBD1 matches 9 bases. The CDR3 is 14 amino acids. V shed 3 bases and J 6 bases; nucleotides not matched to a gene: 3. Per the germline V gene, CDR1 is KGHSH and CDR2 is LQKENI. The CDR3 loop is CASSPTGGGQPQHF. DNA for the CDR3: TGTGCCAGCTCACCGACAGGGGGTGGTCAGCCCCAGCATTTT. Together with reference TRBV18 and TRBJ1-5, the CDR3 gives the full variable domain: NAGVMQNPRHLVRRRGQEARLRCSPMKGHSHVYWYRQLPEEGLKFMVYLQKENIIDESGMPKERFSAEFPKEGPSILRIQQVVRGDSAAYFCASSPTGGGQPQHFGDGTRLSIL.

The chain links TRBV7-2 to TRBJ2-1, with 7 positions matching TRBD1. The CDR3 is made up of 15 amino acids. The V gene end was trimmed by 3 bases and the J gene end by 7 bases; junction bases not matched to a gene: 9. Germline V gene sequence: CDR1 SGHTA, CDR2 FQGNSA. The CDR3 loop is CASSLTGSPLNEQFF. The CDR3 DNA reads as TGTGCCAGCAGCTTGACAGGGAGCCCCCTGAATGAGCAGTTCTTC.

The CDR3 DNA reads TGTGCCAGTAGTACTCGGGGACTTCCCTACGAGCAGTACTTC. It specifies CASSTRGLPYEQYF. V gene TRBV19 combines with J gene TRBJ2-7, with TRBD2 as a possible D gene (6 bases). V was trimmed by 4 bases and J by 2 bases, leaving 12 bases between them. The CDR3 is 14 residues long. Per the germline V gene, CDR1 is LNHDA and CDR2 is SQIVND (reference sequence).

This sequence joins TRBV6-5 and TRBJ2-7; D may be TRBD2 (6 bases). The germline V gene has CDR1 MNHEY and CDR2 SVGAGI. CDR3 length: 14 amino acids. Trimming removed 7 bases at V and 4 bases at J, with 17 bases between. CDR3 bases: TGTGCCAGCAAGGGTCCGGGACTGGGTTACGAGCAGTACTTC. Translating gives CASKGPGLGYEQYF.

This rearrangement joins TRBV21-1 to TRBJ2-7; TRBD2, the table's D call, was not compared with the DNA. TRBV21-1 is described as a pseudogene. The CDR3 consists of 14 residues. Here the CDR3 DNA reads TGTGCCACCAAGGGGGGGGCACCTTTCTACGAGCAGTACTTC. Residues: CATKGGAPFYEQYF.

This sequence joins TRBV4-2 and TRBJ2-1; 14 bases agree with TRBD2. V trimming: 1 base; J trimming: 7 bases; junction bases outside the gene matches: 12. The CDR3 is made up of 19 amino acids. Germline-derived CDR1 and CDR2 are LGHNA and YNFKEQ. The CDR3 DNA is TGTGCCAGCAGCCAAGGTAGAGTAGGGTGGACTAGCGGGAGGAATGAGCAGTTCTTC. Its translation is CASSQGRVGWTSGRNEQFF.

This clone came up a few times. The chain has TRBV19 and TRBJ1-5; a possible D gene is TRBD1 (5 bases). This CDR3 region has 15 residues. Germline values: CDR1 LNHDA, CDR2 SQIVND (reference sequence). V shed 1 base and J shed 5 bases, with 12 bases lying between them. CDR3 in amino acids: CASSIGQLGDQPQHF. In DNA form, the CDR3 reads TGTGCCAGTAGTATAGGACAGCTTGGGGATCAGCCCCAGCATTTT.

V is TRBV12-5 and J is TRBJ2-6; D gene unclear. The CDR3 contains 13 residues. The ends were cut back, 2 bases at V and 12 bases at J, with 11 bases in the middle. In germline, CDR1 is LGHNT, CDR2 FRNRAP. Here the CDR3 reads CASGLTSAGVLTF. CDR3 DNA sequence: TGTGCTAGTGGTTTGACGAGTGCTGGCGTCCTGACTTTC.

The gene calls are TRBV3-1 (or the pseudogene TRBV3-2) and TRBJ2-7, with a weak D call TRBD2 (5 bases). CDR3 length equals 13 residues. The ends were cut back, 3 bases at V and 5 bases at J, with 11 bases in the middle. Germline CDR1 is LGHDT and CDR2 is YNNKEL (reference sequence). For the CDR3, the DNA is TGTGCCAGCAGCCACTCGGGGTGGGACGAGCAGTACTTC. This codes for CASSHSGWDEQYF.

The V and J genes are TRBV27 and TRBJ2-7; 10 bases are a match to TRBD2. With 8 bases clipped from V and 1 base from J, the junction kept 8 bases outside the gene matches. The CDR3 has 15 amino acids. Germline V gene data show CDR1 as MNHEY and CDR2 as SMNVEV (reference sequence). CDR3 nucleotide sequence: TGTGCCAGCGGAGTACTAGCGGGACCATCCTACGAGCAGTACTTC. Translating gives CASGVLAGPSYEQYF.

The CDR3 DNA reads TGTGCCAGCAGCTTGGGCGGGCAGGTAGAGACCCAGTACTTC. This gives the protein CASSLGGQVETQYF. The V call is TRBV5-4, the J call TRBJ2-5, with D perhaps matching TRBD2 (5 bases). Germline CDR1 is SGHNT and CDR2 is YYREEE (reference sequence). Deletions cut 0 bases from V and 4 bases from J, with 10 bases between. This CDR3 comprises 14 residues. The full variable domain, completed using reference TRBV5-4 and TRBJ2-5, is ETGVTQSPTHLIKTRGQQVTLRCSSQSGHNTVSWYQQALGQGPQFIFQYYREEENGRGNFPPRFSGLQFPNYSSELNVNALELDDSALYLCASSLGGQVETQYFGPGTRLLVL.

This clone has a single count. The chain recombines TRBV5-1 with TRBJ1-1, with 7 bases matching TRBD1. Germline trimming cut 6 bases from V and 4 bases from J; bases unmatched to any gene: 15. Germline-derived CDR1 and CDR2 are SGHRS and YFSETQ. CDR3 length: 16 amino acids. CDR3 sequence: CASTDYYRGKGTEAFF. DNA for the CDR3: TGCGCCAGCACCGATTATTACAGGGGTAAGGGCACTGAAGCTTTCTTT.

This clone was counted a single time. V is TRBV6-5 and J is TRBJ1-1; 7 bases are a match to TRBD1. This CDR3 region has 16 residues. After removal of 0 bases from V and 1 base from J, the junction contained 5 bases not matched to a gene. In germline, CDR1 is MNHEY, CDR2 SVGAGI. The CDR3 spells CASSYSIRGRNTEAFF. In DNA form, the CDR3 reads TGTGCCAGCAGTTACTCGATAAGGGGGCGGAACACTGAAGCTTTCTTT.

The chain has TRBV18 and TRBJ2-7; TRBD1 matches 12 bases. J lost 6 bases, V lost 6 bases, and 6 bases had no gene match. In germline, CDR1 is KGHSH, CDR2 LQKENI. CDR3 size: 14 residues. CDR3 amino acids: CASSAGQGAGEQYF. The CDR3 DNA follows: TGTGCCAGCTCGGCGGGACAGGGGGCTGGCGAGCAGTACTTC. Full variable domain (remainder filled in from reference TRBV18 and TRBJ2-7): NAGVMQNPRHLVRRRGQEARLRCSPMKGHSHVYWYRQLPEEGLKFMVYLQKENIIDESGMPKERFSAEFPKEGPSILRIQQVVRGDSAAYFCASSAGQGAGEQYFGPGTRLTVT.

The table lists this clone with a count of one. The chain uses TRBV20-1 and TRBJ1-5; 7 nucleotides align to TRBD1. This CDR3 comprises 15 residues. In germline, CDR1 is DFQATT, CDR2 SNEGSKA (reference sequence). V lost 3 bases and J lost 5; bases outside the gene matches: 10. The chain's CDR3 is CSASPGQRTHQPQHF. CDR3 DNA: TGCAGTGCTAGTCCGGGACAGAGAACACATCAGCCCCAGCATTTT.

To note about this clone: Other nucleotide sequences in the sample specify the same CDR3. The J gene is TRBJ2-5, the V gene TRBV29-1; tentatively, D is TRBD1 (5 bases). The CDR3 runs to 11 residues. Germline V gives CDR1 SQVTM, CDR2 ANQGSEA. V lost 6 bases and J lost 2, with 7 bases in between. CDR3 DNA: TGCAGCGTCCGACAGCAAGAGACCCAGTACTTC. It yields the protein CSVRQQETQYF.

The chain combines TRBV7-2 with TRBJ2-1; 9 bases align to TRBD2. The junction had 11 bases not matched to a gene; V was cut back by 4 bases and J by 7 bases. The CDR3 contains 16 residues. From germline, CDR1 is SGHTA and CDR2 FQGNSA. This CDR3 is CASSSMGAGGANEQFF. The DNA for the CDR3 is TGTGCCAGCAGCTCCATGGGGGCGGGAGGGGCAAATGAGCAGTTCTTC.

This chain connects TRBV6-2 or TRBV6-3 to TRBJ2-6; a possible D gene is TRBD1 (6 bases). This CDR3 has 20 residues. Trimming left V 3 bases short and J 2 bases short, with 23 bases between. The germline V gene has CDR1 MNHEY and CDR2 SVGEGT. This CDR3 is CASSYAGHRAKRAGANVLTF. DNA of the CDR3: TGTGCCAGCAGTTATGCTGGCCACAGGGCGAAAAGGGCTGGGGCCAACGTCCTGACTTTC.

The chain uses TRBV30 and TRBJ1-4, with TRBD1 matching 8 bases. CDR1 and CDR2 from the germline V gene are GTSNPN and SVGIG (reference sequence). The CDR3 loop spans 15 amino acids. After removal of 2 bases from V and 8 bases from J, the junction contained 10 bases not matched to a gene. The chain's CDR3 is CAWSRDDRGGEKLFF. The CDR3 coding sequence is TGTGCCTGGAGTCGCGACGACAGGGGAGGCGAAAAACTGTTTTTT.

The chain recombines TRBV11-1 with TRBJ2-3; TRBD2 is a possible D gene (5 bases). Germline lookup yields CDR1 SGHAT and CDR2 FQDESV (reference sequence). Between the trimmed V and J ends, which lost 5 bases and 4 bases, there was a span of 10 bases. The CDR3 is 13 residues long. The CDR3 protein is CASSPGLSDTQYF. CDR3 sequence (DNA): TGTGCCAGCAGCCCAGGACTTTCAGATACGCAGTATTTT.

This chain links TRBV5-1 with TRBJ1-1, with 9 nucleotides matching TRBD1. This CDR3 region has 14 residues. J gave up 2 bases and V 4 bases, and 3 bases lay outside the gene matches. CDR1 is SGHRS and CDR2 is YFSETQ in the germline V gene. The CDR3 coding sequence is TGCGCCAGCAGCAAGGACAGGGGTAACACTGAAGCTTTCTTT. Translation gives CASSKDRGNTEAFF.

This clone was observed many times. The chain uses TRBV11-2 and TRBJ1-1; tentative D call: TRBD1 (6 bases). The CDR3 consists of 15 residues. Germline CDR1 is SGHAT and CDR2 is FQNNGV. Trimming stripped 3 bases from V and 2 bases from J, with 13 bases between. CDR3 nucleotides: TGTGCCAGCAGCTTTAGCAGGGGTGGCAACACTGAAGCTTTCTTT. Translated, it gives CASSFSRGGNTEAFF.

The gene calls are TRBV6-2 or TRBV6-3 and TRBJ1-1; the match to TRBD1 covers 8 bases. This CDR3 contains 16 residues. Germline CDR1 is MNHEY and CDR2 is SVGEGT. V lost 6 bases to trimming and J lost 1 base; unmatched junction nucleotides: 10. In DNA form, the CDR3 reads TGTGCCAGCAGCTGGATAGGGACAGGACCGAACACTGAAGCTTTCTTT. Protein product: CASSWIGTGPNTEAFF.

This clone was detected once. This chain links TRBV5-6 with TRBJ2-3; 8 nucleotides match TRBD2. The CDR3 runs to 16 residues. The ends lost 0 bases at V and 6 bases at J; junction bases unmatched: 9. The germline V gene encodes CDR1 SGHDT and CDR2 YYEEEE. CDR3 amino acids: CASSLAGLAIGDTQYF. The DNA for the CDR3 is TGTGCCAGCAGCTTGGCAGGACTAGCAATCGGGGATACGCAGTATTTT.

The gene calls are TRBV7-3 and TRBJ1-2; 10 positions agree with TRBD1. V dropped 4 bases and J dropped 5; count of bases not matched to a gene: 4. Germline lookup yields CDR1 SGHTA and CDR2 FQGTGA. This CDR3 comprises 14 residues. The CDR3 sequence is CASSSRDRGYGYTF. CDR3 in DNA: TGTGCCAGCAGCTCCCGGGACAGGGGATATGGCTACACCTTC.

This chain's CDR3 is CASSAHPGGDEQFF. The CDR3 DNA reads TGTGCCAGCAGCGCCCACCCGGGAGGCGATGAGCAGTTCTTC. This chain joins TRBV11-3 and TRBJ2-1; 7 bases are a match to TRBD2. Germline loops: CDR1 SGHNT, CDR2 YENEEA. V lost 5 bases to trimming and J lost 8 bases; unmatched junction nucleotides: 9. This CDR3 contains 14 residues.

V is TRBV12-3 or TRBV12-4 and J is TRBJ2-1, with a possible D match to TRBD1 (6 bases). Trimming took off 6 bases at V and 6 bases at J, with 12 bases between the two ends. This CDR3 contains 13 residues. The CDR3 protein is CASSDTGTNEQFF. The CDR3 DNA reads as TGTGCCAGCAGCGACACAGGGACCAATGAGCAGTTCTTC.

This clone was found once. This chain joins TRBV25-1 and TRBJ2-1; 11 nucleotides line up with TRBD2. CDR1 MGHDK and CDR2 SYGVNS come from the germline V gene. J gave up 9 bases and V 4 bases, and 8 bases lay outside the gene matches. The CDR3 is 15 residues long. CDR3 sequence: CASSARLAGSVEQFF. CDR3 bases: TGTGCCAGCAGTGCTAGACTAGCGGGATCAGTTGAGCAGTTCTTC. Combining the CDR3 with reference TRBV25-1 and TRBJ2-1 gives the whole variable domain EADIYQTPRYLVIGTGKKITLECSQTMGHDKMYWYQQDPGMELHLIHYSYGVNSTEKGDLSSESTVSRIRTEHFPLTLESARPSHTSQYLCASSARLAGSVEQFFGPGTRLTVL.

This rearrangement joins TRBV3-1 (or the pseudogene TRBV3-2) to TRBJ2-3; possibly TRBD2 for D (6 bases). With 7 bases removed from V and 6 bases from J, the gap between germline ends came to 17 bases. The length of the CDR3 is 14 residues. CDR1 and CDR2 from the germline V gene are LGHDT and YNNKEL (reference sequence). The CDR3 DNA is TGTGCCAGCACCCCATGGACTGGGGGGGATACGCAGTATTTT. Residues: CASTPWTGGDTQYF.